This T cell receptor beta chain was identified during a study of OX40 agonist ivuxolimab in advanced cancers. In the study overall: Patients with hepatocellular carcinoma, melanoma, renal cell or head and neck cancer made up the dose-escalation patients.

V dropped 0 bases and J dropped 7; count of bases not matched to a gene: 4. The CDR3 length is 14 residues. Germline assignment: CDR1 SGHRS and CDR2 YFSETQ. Produced via immunoSEQ multiplex PCR; TCRdb's table is partial and in-frame only. Here the sample spans fewer than 80,000 clones, roughly nine tenths being singletons. Study observations and caveats: The study did not work out the antigen specificity of the expanded peripheral T cells. CD8+ T cells (on average) carried more expanded clones than CD4+ T cells.

This clone appeared a few times. No antigen is known for it. The source was CD4+ or CD8+ T cells sorted from blood, collected in a trial of the OX40 agonist ivuxolimab. This sequence was found in an adult with an advanced solid tumor such as melanoma, head and neck, liver or kidney cancer. This sequence joins TRBV5-1 and TRBJ1-1; 9 bases match TRBD1. Here the CDR3 DNA reads TGCGCCAGCAGCTTGGGACCGGGACAGGGTGAAGCTTTCTTT. Translated, it gives CASSLGPGQGEAFF.